Below, 16 T cell receptor beta chains from the same sample are listed, as sequenced in a study of Graves' ophthalmopathy and Graves' hyperthyroidism. CDR3 regions of TCR beta were amplified from RNA transcripts. Scientists carried out first-round RT-PCR using HTBI primers and then a second-round multiplex PCR. TCRdb itself ran the multiplex PCR reads through MiXCR, one entry per CDR3 protein. This table holds about 600,000 distinct CDR3 sequences, just under 40% found once. The specimen sequenced was peripheral blood or thyroid tissue (not recorded which). Receptors were obtained from an adult man with Graves' hyperthyroidism.

This clonotype turned up a few times. J is TRBJ1-1 and V is TRBV25-1; D is perhaps TRBD1 (5 bases). The CDR3 runs to 16 residues. Trimming pared 6 bases from V and 4 bases from J, leaving 21 bases between. From germline, CDR1 is MGHDK and CDR2 SYGVNS. The CDR3 DNA is TGTGCCAGCAGCCCCTCCGGGAGTGGGGGGATCACTGAAGCTTTCTTT. Protein product: CASSPSGSGGITEAFF.

In its sample, this clonotype was seen many times. The chain carries TRBV4-1 and TRBJ2-5; the D is unclear. This CDR3 has 12 residues. Germline lookup yields CDR1 MGHRA and CDR2 YSYEKL. Trimming shortened V by 2 bases and J by 7 bases, and 8 bases separated the two germline ends. As DNA, the CDR3 is TGCGCCAGCAGCCAAAACTGGGGGACCCAGTACTTC. Protein sequence: CASSQNWGTQYF.

In its sample, this clonotype was seen once. The chain carries TRBV7-2 and TRBJ1-5; 10 positions agree with TRBD1. The germline V gene has CDR1 SGHTA and CDR2 FQGNSA. Trimming at V came to 4 bases and at J to 6 bases, leaving 9 bases not matched to a gene. The CDR3 is 16 residues long. The CDR3 reads CASSSSGQGRGQPQHF. The CDR3 DNA is TGTGCCAGCAGCTCTTCGGGACAGGGGCGAGGTCAGCCCCAGCATTTT.

This chain joins TRBV7-4 and TRBJ1-6; D is possibly TRBD1 (5 bases). The V end lost 3 bases, the J end lost 10 bases, and 13 bases lay between the germline ends. The CDR3 totals 14 residues. Germline V gene data show CDR1 as SGHVT and CDR2 as SQSDAQ. DNA of the CDR3: TGTGCCAGCAGCTTTGAGGGAGGGGAATCACCCCTCCACTTT. It translates to CASSFEGGESPLHF.

This clonotype was picked up one time. The chain combines TRBV7-9 with TRBJ1-1, with 9 bases identical to TRBD1. CDR3 length equals 14 residues. CDR1 and CDR2 from the germline V gene are SEHNR and FQNEAQ (reference sequence). J lost 7 bases, V lost 5 bases, and 8 bases had no gene match. CDR3 amino acids: CASSSGQGTNEAFF. The CDR3 nucleotides read TGTGCCAGCAGCAGTGGACAGGGGACTAATGAAGCTTTCTTT.

The V call is TRBV10-1, the J call TRBJ2-3; 10 bases agree with TRBD2. The CDR3 totals 16 residues. Germline CDR1 is WNHNN and CDR2 is SYGVQD (reference sequence). Trimming cost V 3 bases and J 0 bases; bases outside gene matches: 3. The CDR3 nucleotides are TGCGCCAGCAGTGAAACTAGCGGGGCTAGCACAGATACGCAGTATTTT. Protein: CASSETSGASTDTQYF.

This clonotype was seen only a few times. Being one base from a much bigger clone, this may be a read error. The rearrangement uses TRBV7-9 and TRBJ1-6, with TRBD1 matching over 9 bases. The V gene's germline CDR1 is SEHNR and CDR2 FQNEAQ (reference sequence). This CDR3 is built from 16 residues. CDR3 DNA: TGTGCCGGCAGCTTTTCCGGACAGGGGTATAATTCACCCCTCCACTTT. Its protein is CAGSFSGQGYNSPLHF.

This clonotype was counted at least ten times. This chain joins TRBV20-1 and TRBJ2-5; no reliable D call. The CDR3 is 9 amino acids. Germline CDR1 and CDR2: DFQATT and SNEGSKA (reference sequence). CDR3 bases: TGCAGCCCCTCGGGGACCCAGTACTTC. Residues: CSPSGTQYF.

The sample holds a few counts of this clonotype. The chain uses TRBV29-1 and TRBJ2-3; D is perhaps TRBD2 (5 bases). CDR1 and CDR2 (germline): SQVTM, ANQGSEA. This CDR3 has 13 residues. V was clipped by 7 bases and J by 2 bases, with 13 bases between them. CDR3 sequence: CSGKRNPTDTQYF. The CDR3 DNA sequence: TGCAGCGGTAAGCGGAATCCCACAGATACGCAGTATTTT.

The chain employs TRBV5-1 and TRBJ2-7; 10 positions match TRBD1. Trimming cost V 4 bases and J 7 bases; bases outside gene matches: 8. Germline V gene lookup returns CDR1 SGHRS and CDR2 YFSETQ. CDR3 length equals 14 residues. In nucleotides, the CDR3 is TGCGCCAGCAGCACCGACAGGGGGCGCGGGGAGCAGTACTTC. Protein: CASSTDRGRGEQYF. The complete variable domain, with remaining parts taken from reference TRBV5-1 and TRBJ2-7, reads KAGVTQTPRYLIKTRGQQVTLSCSPISGHRSVSWYQQTPGQGLQFLFEYFSETQRNKGNFPGRFSGRQFSNSRSEMNVSTLELGDSALYLCASSTDRGRGEQYFGPGTRLTVT.

The rearrangement joins TRBV24-1 to TRBJ2-7; 14 nucleotides agree with TRBD2. V shed 5 bases and J 7 bases; nucleotides not matched to a gene: 3. The CDR3 totals 14 residues. The germline gives CDR1 KGHDR, CDR2 SFDVKD. CDR3 amino acids: CATSGTSGGHEQYF. CDR3 nucleotides: TGTGCCACCAGTGGGACTAGCGGGGGGCATGAGCAGTACTTC.

The V call is TRBV10-3, the J call TRBJ2-3; D remains ambiguous. Germline CDR1 is ENHRY and CDR2 is SYGVKD. The CDR3 consists of 13 residues. Deletions cut 2 bases from V and 2 bases from J, with 5 bases between. The CDR3 coding sequence is TGTGCCATCAGTGAGAGGAACACAGATACGCAGTATTTT. Translation: CAISERNTDTQYF.

J is TRBJ1-1 and V is TRBV29-1; no clear D gene. Germline CDR1 is SQVTM and CDR2 is ANQGSEA. Trimming removed 0 bases at V and 3 bases at J, with 20 bases between. CDR3 size: 17 residues. Written as DNA, the CDR3 is TGCAGCGTTGAAGAGGTAGGGAGGCGCTCCGGTCACACTGAAGCTTTCTTT. The encoded protein is CSVEEVGRRSGHTEAFF.

This chain connects TRBV20-1 to TRBJ2-2; TRBD2 matches 8 bases. The CDR3 is 16 amino acids. Germline-derived CDR1 and CDR2 are DFQATT and SNEGSKA (reference sequence). V was pared by 6 bases and J by 3 bases, with 12 bases of the junction left unmatched. This chain's CDR3 is CSANGGGGPDTGELFF. CDR3 sequence (DNA): TGCAGTGCCAACGGGGGGGGGGGGCCTGACACCGGGGAGCTGTTTTTT.

A word on this clonotype: The final CDR3 position lacks the conserved phenylalanine or tryptophan, pointing to a likely read error. The chain recombines TRBV7-9 with TRBJ2-7; 8 bases are a match to TRBD1. The CDR3 has 16 amino acids. Germline values: CDR1 SEHNR, CDR2 FQNEAQ (reference sequence). The V and J ends lost 5 bases and 7 bases, in that order; junction bases with no gene match: 16. The DNA for the CDR3 is TGTGCCAGCAGCCCCAACGCAGACCCCAGGGGGCAAGAGCAGTACTAC. Encoded protein: CASSPNADPRGQEQYY.

This clonotype was seen at least ten times. The rearrangement uses TRBV12-3 or TRBV12-4 and TRBJ1-5, with D unresolved. The germline V and J ends were trimmed by 1 base and 5 bases, with 9 bases remaining between them. The CDR3 length is 14 residues. CDR3 in DNA: TGTGCCAGCAGTTTAGGAGGGTTCTATCAGCCCCAGCATTTT. Translated, it gives CASSLGGFYQPQHF.